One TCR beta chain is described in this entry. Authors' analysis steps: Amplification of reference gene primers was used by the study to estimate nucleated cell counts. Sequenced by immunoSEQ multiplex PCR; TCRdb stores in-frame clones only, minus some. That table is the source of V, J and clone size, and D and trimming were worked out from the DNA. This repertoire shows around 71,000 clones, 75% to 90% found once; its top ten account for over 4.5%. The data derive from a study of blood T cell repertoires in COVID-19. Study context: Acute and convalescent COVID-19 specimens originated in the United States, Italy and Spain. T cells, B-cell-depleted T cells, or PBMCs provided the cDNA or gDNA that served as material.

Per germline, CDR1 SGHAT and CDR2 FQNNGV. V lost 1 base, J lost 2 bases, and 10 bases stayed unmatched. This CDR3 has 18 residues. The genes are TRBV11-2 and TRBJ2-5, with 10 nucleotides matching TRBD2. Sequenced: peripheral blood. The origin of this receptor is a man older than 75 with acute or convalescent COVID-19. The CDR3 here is CASSLVSLAGAQQETQYF. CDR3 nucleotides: TGTGCCAGCAGCTTAGTATCTCTAGCGGGGGCCCAACAAGAGACCCAGTACTTC.